This T cell receptor (beta chain) was captured by sequencing in a study of T cells in Graves' hyperthyroidism and ophthalmopathy. As for the study in general: Once the initial diagnosis was made, peripheral blood was obtained before any treatment. Study-wide results and caveats: The majority of expanded thyroid clonotypes above 0.001 also appeared in blood.

Regions amplified from RNA transcripts were the TCR beta CDR3 regions. The HTBI primer set served for first-round RT-PCR of the TCR CDR3. TCRdb re-derived calls from the multiplex PCR reads in MiXCR, one entry per CDR3 protein. The sample lists approximately 480,000 distinct CDR3 sequences; less than 25% were seen once. Germline V gene data show CDR1 as LGHDT and CDR2 as YNNKEL (reference sequence). CDR3 size: 14 residues. Trimming stripped 0 bases from V and 7 bases from J, with 12 bases between. With regard to this clonotype: The antigen is unknown.

The TCR was taken from a man in his late teens or twenties with Graves' hyperthyroidism. The J gene is TRBJ1-2, the V gene TRBV3-1; D not resolved. The sequenced material came from blood. CDR3 region: CASSQDSQAPGYTF. The CDR3 DNA reads as TGTGCCAGCAGCCAAGATAGTCAGGCCCCTGGCTACACCTTC.